Following are 24 T cell receptor beta chains from one sample sequenced in a study of blood T cell repertoires in COVID-19. Clones were sequenced by immunoSEQ multiplex PCR, and TCRdb holds only the in-frame ones, with some missing. The table includes about 500,000 clones, roughly 87% detected once. Input material: PBMCs or T cells enriched from blood (not recorded which). The receptors originated from a woman aged 18-29 years who had recovered from COVID-19.

The rearrangement joins TRBV15 to TRBJ2-3; D gene unclear. This CDR3 is built from 13 residues. Trimming pared 1 base from V and 4 bases from J, leaving 6 bases between. The germline gives CDR1 LNHNV, CDR2 YYDKDF (reference sequence). The CDR3 is CATSRAVPDTQYF. CDR3 coding DNA: TGTGCCACCAGCAGAGCCGTTCCAGATACGCAGTATTTT.

The V call is TRBV7-3, the J call TRBJ1-2, with D perhaps matching TRBD1 (6 bases). V was cut by 5 bases and J by 6 bases, with 13 bases left in between. Looked up from germline, CDR1 is SGHTA and CDR2 is FQGTGA. CDR3 length: 13 residues. CDR3 region: CASSPTGNHGYTF. CDR3 in DNA: TGTGCCAGCAGCCCTACAGGGAACCATGGCTACACCTTC.

This clone has a single count. J is TRBJ1-1 and V is TRBV29-1; D not resolved. The V end was cut by 2 bases, the J end by 4 bases, with 8 bases between. The CDR3 consists of 12 residues. CDR1 and CDR2 (germline): SQVTM, ANQGSEA. CDR3 nucleotides: TGCAGCGTTGAATCGGGGTTCACTGAAGCTTTCTTT. The encoded protein is CSVESGFTEAFF.

A remark on this clone: The junction departs from germline at one end; a sequencing error may be responsible. This chain links TRBV13 with TRBJ2-7; D is unresolved. The CDR3 is 12 amino acids. Germline V CDR1 and CDR2: PRHDT, FYEKMQ (reference sequence). Written as DNA, the CDR3 is TGTGCCAGCAGCTTAAGGATCTCCCGGGTGGCCTTC. Amino acid sequence: CASSLRISRVAF.

The V call is TRBV7-2, the J call TRBJ1-2; D perhaps matches TRBD1 (6 bases). Trimming removed 6 bases at V and 4 bases at J, with 15 bases between. The V gene's germline CDR1 is SGHTA and CDR2 FQGNSA. The CDR3 is 14 residues long. The CDR3 protein is CASRLDGGPYGYTF. The CDR3, as DNA: TGTGCCAGCAGGCTCGACGGGGGGCCCTATGGCTACACCTTC. The complete variable domain, with remaining parts taken from reference TRBV7-2 and TRBJ1-2, reads GAGVSQSPSNKVTEKGKDVELRCDPISGHTALYWYRQSLGQGLEFLIYFQGNSAPDKSGLPSDRFSAERTGGSVSTLTIQRTQQEDSAVYLCASRLDGGPYGYTFGSGTRLTVV.

The rearrangement links TRBV7-2 to TRBJ2-2, with D possibly TRBD2 on 7 matching bases. CDR1 is SGHTA, CDR2 FQGNSA, per germline. The CDR3 is made up of 18 amino acids. With 1 base removed from V and 5 bases from J, the gap between germline ends came to 20 bases. CDR3 nucleotides: TGTGCCAGCAGCTTAGTTGCTGGCCTGGGGGGGACAACCGGGGAGCTGTTTTTT. It is translated as CASSLVAGLGGTTGELFF.

The chain uses TRBV3-1 (or the pseudogene TRBV3-2) and TRBJ2-1; the D gene is possibly TRBD1 (6 bases). Trimming removed 4 bases from V and 5 bases from J, with 12 bases in between. The CDR3 runs 14 residues. Per germline, CDR1 LGHDT and CDR2 YNNKEL (reference sequence). The CDR3 sequence: CASSPGQGNNEQFF. The DNA of the CDR3 is TGTGCCAGCAGCCCGGGACAAGGAAACAATGAGCAGTTCTTC.

J is TRBJ2-3 and V is TRBV6-5; the D gene is possibly TRBD2 (5 bases). Germline V gene lookup returns CDR1 MNHEY and CDR2 SVGAGI. This CDR3 has 12 residues. Trimming took off 5 bases at V and 5 bases at J, with 8 bases between the two ends. In DNA, the CDR3 is TGTGCCAGCAGTATACGGGGAGATACGCAGTATTTT. This sequence encodes CASSIRGDTQYF.

The chain employs TRBV6-5 and TRBJ1-1; D gene ambiguous. With 0 bases removed from V and 4 bases from J, the gap between germline ends came to 15 bases. Germline CDR1 and CDR2: MNHEY and SVGAGI. This CDR3 comprises 16 residues. The CDR3 bases are TGTGCCAGCAGTTACTCGGTACCCCGGGTCTCCACTGAAGCTTTCTTT. Translated, it gives CASSYSVPRVSTEAFF.

V usage is TRBV10-3 and J usage is TRBJ1-2; D gene ambiguous. CDR3 size: 14 residues. V shed 0 bases and J shed 4 bases, with 9 bases lying between them. The germline gives CDR1 ENHRY, CDR2 SYGVKD. CDR3 coding DNA: TGTGCCATCAGTGAGTCTGAGGGAGGCTATGGCTACACCTTC. This translates into CAISESEGGYGYTF.

This clone was observed once. The chain joins TRBV4-1 to TRBJ1-2; TRBD1 aligns across 7 bases. The trim removed 1 base at V and 4 bases at J, leaving 6 bases unmatched. Germline assignment: CDR1 MGHRA and CDR2 YSYEKL. The CDR3 length is 15 residues. The CDR3 reads CASSQVEGGGYGYTF. CDR3 sequence (DNA): TGCGCCAGCAGCCAAGTAGAAGGGGGCGGCTATGGCTACACCTTC.

CDR3 residues: CASSTGQGVGEAFF. DNA of the CDR3: TGCGCCAGCAGCACGGGACAGGGCGTCGGTGAAGCTTTCTTT. This sequence joins TRBV5-1 and TRBJ1-1, with TRBD1 matching over 9 bases. V shed 4 bases and J 7 bases; nucleotides not matched to a gene: 8. This CDR3 has 14 amino acids. Germline V gives CDR1 SGHRS, CDR2 YFSETQ.

The CDR3 region is CASSFGQGEGNTEAFF. For the CDR3, the DNA is TGTGCCAGCAGCTTCGGACAGGGAGAGGGGAACACTGAAGCTTTCTTT. The J gene is TRBJ1-1, the V gene TRBV11-2, with 8 bases that match TRBD1. Germline V CDR1 and CDR2: SGHAT, FQNNGV. The CDR3 extends over 16 amino acids. J was trimmed by 1 base and V by 3 bases; bases with no gene match: 7.

In its sample, this clone was seen once. The CDR3 region has the DNA TGTGCCAGCAGTGCCAGACAGGGAACCCCAAACGAGCAGTACTTC. Residues: CASSARQGTPNEQYF. V and J are TRBV28 and TRBJ2-7; 7 bases line up with TRBD1. This CDR3 spans 15 amino acids. The V gene end was trimmed by 5 bases and the J gene end by 5 bases; junction bases not matched to a gene: 12. CDR1 and CDR2 from the germline V gene are MDHEN and SYDVKM.

This chain joins TRBV24-1 and TRBJ2-3, with 10 bases fitting TRBD2. This CDR3 contains 13 residues. The germline V gene has CDR1 KGHDR and CDR2 SFDVKD. Trimming took 9 bases from V and 4 from J; bases not matched to a gene: 3. The CDR3 region is CATSSGGADTQYF. CDR3 DNA: TGTGCCACCTCTAGCGGGGGTGCAGATACGCAGTATTTT.

The J gene is TRBJ1-2, the V gene TRBV9; TRBD1 matches at 7 bases. The J segment lost 8 bases and the V segment lost 0 bases, leaving 13 bases of the junction unmatched. Germline V gene lookup returns CDR1 SGDLS and CDR2 YYNGEE. The CDR3 is made up of 16 amino acids. The CDR3 region is CASSVDSSERTGGYTF. CDR3 in DNA: TGTGCCAGCAGCGTAGATTCTTCGGAACGGACAGGAGGCTACACCTTC.

This clone was seen just once. The chain combines TRBV5-6 with TRBJ2-7; a possible D gene is TRBD2 (6 bases). The germline V gene has CDR1 SGHDT and CDR2 YYEEEE. The V gene lost 2 bases and the J gene lost 11 bases, with 17 bases spanning the gap. The CDR3 runs 13 residues. The CDR3: CASSFSDYWGEYF. CDR3 nucleotides: TGTGCCAGCAGCTTTTCCGATTATTGGGGGGAGTACTTC.

The chain carries TRBV7-6 and TRBJ1-2, with D tentatively TRBD1 (5 bases). V was shortened by 1 base and J by 6 bases, with 21 bases between the two germline ends. Germline values: CDR1 SGHVS, CDR2 FNYEAQ. The CDR3 contains 17 residues. The CDR3 region has the DNA TGTGCCAGCAGCTTAGAGGTAGGAGGGACGGCGGGTCATGGCTACACCTTC. Translating gives CASSLEVGGTAGHGYTF.

The chain employs TRBV5-1 and TRBJ2-1, with TRBD2 matching 11 bases. The CDR3 spans 14 residues. The junction had 5 bases not matched to a gene; V was cut back by 6 bases and J by 6 bases. Looked up from germline, CDR1 is SGHRS and CDR2 is YFSETQ. This CDR3 is CASTETSGANEQFF. Here the CDR3 DNA reads TGCGCCAGCACTGAGACTAGCGGGGCCAATGAGCAGTTCTTC.

For the CDR3, the DNA is TGTGCCATCAGTGAGCAGGGGGGCACAGATACGCAGTATTTT. Translating gives CAISEQGGTDTQYF. V usage is TRBV10-3 and J usage is TRBJ2-3; 7 positions match TRBD1. This CDR3 region has 14 residues. The V segment lost 2 bases and the J segment 1 base; nucleotides outside the gene matches: 0. Germline V gene sequence: CDR1 ENHRY, CDR2 SYGVKD.

This clone was recorded at least ten times. The chain employs TRBV14 and TRBJ1-1; the D gene is possibly TRBD1 (5 bases). The CDR3 spans 13 residues. Germline V gene sequence: CDR1 SGHDN, CDR2 FVKESK. Trimming left V 1 base short and J 8 bases short, with 11 bases between. DNA of the CDR3: TGTGCCAGCAGCCAAGTTACTGGGGGGGAAGCTTTCTTT. The encoded protein is CASSQVTGGEAFF.

V and J are TRBV4-2 and TRBJ1-6; the D gene is possibly TRBD1 (5 bases). V was cut by 0 bases and J by 10 bases, with 13 bases left in between. CDR3 length: 15 residues. CDR1 is LGHNA and CDR2 is YNFKEQ in the germline V gene. The DNA of the CDR3 is TGTGCCAGCAGCCAAGATGGAAGGGGCTGGTCACCCCTCCACTTT. Its protein is CASSQDGRGWSPLHF.

V gene TRBV5-6 combines with J gene TRBJ1-1; TRBD1 matches 8 bases. The CDR3 runs to 14 residues. Germline V lookup: CDR1 SGHDT, CDR2 YYEEEE. Trimming at V came to 4 bases and at J to 6 bases, leaving 8 bases not matched to a gene. CDR3 DNA sequence: TGTGCCAGCAGCGAAGGACAGGGAATATCTGAAGCTTTCTTT. Translation: CASSEGQGISEAFF.

The DNA for the CDR3 is TGTGCCACCAGTGATGGACAGGGGGGGGAGCAGCCCCAGCATTTT. Translated: CATSDGQGGEQPQHF. The gene calls are TRBV24-1 and TRBJ1-5, with 10 bases lining up with TRBD1. CDR1 is KGHDR, CDR2 SFDVKD, per germline. With 3 bases clipped from V and 7 bases from J, the junction kept 5 bases outside the gene matches. CDR3 length: 15 residues.